This TCR beta chain originates from a study of blood T cell repertoires in COVID-19. CDR1 and CDR2 (germline): SGHDN, FVKESK. After removal of 6 bases from V and 2 bases from J, the junction contained 6 bases not matched to a gene. The length of the CDR3 is 15 residues. Per the original data handling: Amplification from reference gene primers served as the basis for estimated nucleated cell counts. Sequencing was performed with immunoSEQ multiplex PCR; in TCRdb, only in-frame clones are kept and a portion is missing. Clone size and V and J calls were adopted from that table, with D and trimming inferred from the DNA. Among 140,000 or so clones, roughly three quarters were seen once, and the ten largest hold approximately 2%.

The chain recombines TRBV14 with TRBJ2-1, with 8 positions matching TRBD1. The source is an older woman with acute or convalescent COVID-19. The sequenced sample was peripheral blood. Here the CDR3 DNA reads TGTGCCAGCAGGTCCTCAGGGGGCCCCTACAATGAGCAGTTCTTC. Its translation: CASRSSGGPYNEQFF.